Presented here are 20 T cell receptor beta chains from one specimen sequenced in a study of blood T cells in healthy people across ages. Sample-barcoded 5' priming and a J-beta primer mix drove a second PCR of 7 to 11 cycles. Each CDR3 protein is one row after TCRdb ran MiXCR on the 5' RACE reads. This table holds around 670,000 distinct CDR3 sequences, around 31% found once. Sequencing was performed on blood. These receptors all come from a woman of 80 years or more in good health.

Points on this clonotype: Possible read error: a much larger clone is one base away. This chain connects TRBV12-3 or TRBV12-4 to TRBJ2-5; D perhaps matches TRBD1 (6 bases). V lost 3 bases and J 11 bases, leaving 19 bases between the germline ends. The CDR3 length is 14 residues. The CDR3 DNA follows: TGTGCCAGCAGTTTGGGGCAGGGGTGGTGGGAGCAGTACTTC. It yields the protein CASSLGQGWWEQYF.

V usage is TRBV7-3 and J usage is TRBJ1-1; tentatively, D is TRBD1 (6 bases). The CDR3 length is 14 residues. In germline, CDR1 is SGHTA, CDR2 FQGTGA. V dropped 2 bases and J dropped 10 bases, with 17 bases sitting between them. CDR3 residues: CASSLSPGERVAFF. As DNA, the CDR3 is TGTGCCAGCAGCTTATCCCCAGGGGAAAGGGTAGCTTTCTTT.

As to this clonotype: This may stem from a read error, because a much larger clone lies one nucleotide away. V is TRBV7-9 and J is TRBJ2-5; a weak D match, TRBD2 (6 bases). Germline V gene lookup returns CDR1 SEHNR and CDR2 FQNEAQ (reference sequence). The CDR3 has 16 residues. CDR3 DNA: TGTGCCAACAGCTTTCGGGCGGGGCTTGGCCAAGAGACCCAGTACTTC. Translation gives CANSFRAGLGQETQYF.

Points on this clonotype: A much larger clone sits a single nucleotide away, making a read error possible. This rearrangement joins TRBV2 to TRBJ2-1, with TRBD1 matching 8 bases. The CDR3 runs 16 residues. V trimming: 4 bases; J trimming: 6 bases; junction bases outside the gene matches: 11. CDR1 is SNHLY and CDR2 is FYNNEI in the germline V gene. The CDR3 nucleotides read TGTGCCAGCAGTGTCGCGACAGGGGCCACATGCAATGAGCAGTTCTTC. This translates into CASSVATGATCNEQFF.

As regards this clonotype: The conserved closing phenylalanine or tryptophan is absent in this CDR3, likely reflecting a read error. V gene TRBV20-1 combines with J gene TRBJ1-4, with D tentatively TRBD1 (6 bases). V shed 3 bases and J shed 7 bases, with 15 bases lying between them. The length of the CDR3 is 14 residues. Germline assignment: CDR1 DFQATT and CDR2 SNEGSKA (reference sequence). The DNA of the CDR3 is TGCAGTGCTAGTTCCGGGGGCGCGGGTGAAAAACTGTTTTTG. Translating gives CSASSGGAGEKLFL.

The genes are TRBV6-1 and TRBJ1-1; no clear D gene. Trimming took 1 base from V and 4 from J, leaving 10 bases between them. The CDR3 is 14 amino acids. Germline V gene lookup returns CDR1 MNHNS and CDR2 SASEGT. This CDR3 is CASSEVRGSTEAFF. DNA of the CDR3: TGTGCCAGCAGTGAAGTTCGGGGTAGCACTGAAGCTTTCTTT.

This clonotype has at least ten counts. The rearrangement links TRBV10-3 to TRBJ2-3; the D gene is possibly TRBD1 (5 bases). Trimming shortened V by 7 bases and J by 0 bases, and 14 bases separated the two germline ends. The CDR3 extends over 15 amino acids. Per germline, CDR1 ENHRY and CDR2 SYGVKD. DNA of the CDR3: TGTGCCATCACCCCCACCGGACAAAGCACAGATACGCAGTATTTT. It translates to CAITPTGQSTDTQYF.

This clonotype was seen ten or more times. The V call is TRBV7-3, the J call TRBJ2-7, with D possibly matching TRBD1 (6 bases). Germline V CDR1 and CDR2: SGHTA, FQGTGA. V was shortened by 1 base and J by 4 bases, with 8 bases between the two germline ends. The CDR3 is 13 amino acids. Here the CDR3 DNA reads TGTGCCAGCAGCTTAAAGGGGGAGTACGAGCAGTACTTC. This codes for CASSLKGEYEQYF.

This clonotype was counted ten times or more. The rearrangement uses TRBV5-1 and TRBJ1-2; 8 nucleotides agree with TRBD1. Unmatched junction bases numbered 13, after V lost 4 bases and J lost 8 bases. The CDR3 is 15 residues long. Per germline, CDR1 SGHRS and CDR2 YFSETQ. CDR3 sequence: CASSPDNDRGGGYTF. As DNA, the CDR3 is TGCGCCAGCAGCCCCGATAACGACAGGGGTGGAGGCTACACCTTC.

V and J are TRBV6-2 or TRBV6-3 and TRBJ1-1, with 12 bases matching TRBD1. This CDR3 spans 16 amino acids. V gave up 6 bases and J gave up 10 bases; unmatched junction bases: 15. Germline values: CDR1 MNHEY, CDR2 SVGEGT. Here the CDR3 reads CASSRSPGTGGRIAFF. CDR3 nucleotide sequence: TGTGCCAGCAGCCGCTCGCCCGGGACAGGGGGCAGGATAGCTTTCTTT.

This clonotype was counted only a few times. The V call is TRBV12-3 or TRBV12-4, the J call TRBJ2-1; 12 bases are shared with TRBD2. The length of the CDR3 is 16 residues. V was pared by 6 bases and J by 9 bases, with 12 bases of the junction left unmatched. DNA of the CDR3: TGTGCCAGCAGCCGTCTAGCGGGGGGGCCAGTTAGTGAGCAGTTCTTC. This codes for CASSRLAGGPVSEQFF.

The rearrangement links TRBV12-3 or TRBV12-4 to TRBJ2-5, with 8 positions matching TRBD1. Judging by the DNA end, TRBJ2-7 fits better; the J call may be wrong. This CDR3 comprises 15 residues. In nucleotides, the CDR3 is TGTGCCAGCAGTTTAGGGACAGGGTTGGGCTACGAGCAGTACTTC. Translated: CASSLGTGLGYEQYF.

The table lists this clonotype with a few counts. The gene calls are TRBV27 and TRBJ1-1, with no clear D. The CDR3 covers 13 residues. Germline CDR1 reads MNHEY; CDR2 reads SMNVEV (reference sequence). Trimming removed 6 bases at V and 1 base at J, with 9 bases between. CDR3 in amino acids: CASRVKGNTEAFF. CDR3 coding DNA: TGTGCCAGCAGGGTGAAGGGGAACACTGAAGCTTTCTTT.

The V call is TRBV12-3 or TRBV12-4, the J call TRBJ2-3; TRBD2 is a possible D gene (6 bases). CDR3 length equals 15 residues. Trimming removed 4 bases at V and 5 bases at J, with 16 bases between. CDR3 coding DNA: TGTGCCAGCAGTTCTTGCTCTGGCGGGGAAGATACGCAGTATTTT. This gives the protein CASSSCSGGEDTQYF.

This clonotype was picked up a small number of times. A read error may produce the germline difference seen at one junction end. This chain links TRBV7-7 with TRBJ1-1, with D hard to call. The CDR3 is 14 amino acids. Germline V gene lookup returns CDR1 SSHAT and CDR2 FNYEAQ (reference sequence). DNA for the CDR3: TGTGCTAGCAGCCCTTTGACCATGAACACTGAAGCTTTCTTT. It encodes CASSPLTMNTEAFF.

This clonotype was seen at least ten times. Given a much more abundant clone one base away, this may be a read error. The chain links TRBV20-1 to TRBJ2-7; D possibly corresponds to TRBD1 (7 bases). The CDR3 consists of 13 residues. CDR1 is DFQATT and CDR2 is SNEGSKA in the germline V gene (reference sequence). Between the trimmed V and J ends, which lost 2 bases and 7 bases, there was a span of 15 bases. The chain's CDR3 is CSARQGGLREQYF. The CDR3 nucleotides read TGCAGTGCTAGACAGGGGGGATTACGTGAGCAGTACTTC.

The table lists this clonotype with many counts. The chain has TRBV11-1 and TRBJ2-3; 10 nucleotides line up with TRBD1. CDR3 size: 13 residues. J gave up 8 bases and V 5 bases, and 4 bases lay outside the gene matches. Germline CDR1 reads SGHAT; CDR2 reads FQDESV (reference sequence). Written as DNA, the CDR3 is TGTGCCAGCAGCCCTGGACAGGGGGTTACGCAGTATTTT. This encodes CASSPGQGVTQYF.

This chain connects TRBV5-4 to TRBJ1-1, with D tentatively TRBD1 (6 bases). CDR3 size: 17 residues. Trimming cost V 0 bases and J 1 base, with 16 bases left between them. The germline V gene encodes CDR1 SGHNT and CDR2 YYREEE (reference sequence). CDR3: CASSLGTRQDSNTEAFF. The DNA of the CDR3 is TGTGCCAGCAGCTTGGGGACCCGACAGGATTCGAACACTGAAGCTTTCTTT.

In this sample, this clonotype turned up once. The V gene is TRBV2, the J gene TRBJ2-1, with D hard to call. V lost 2 bases and J 5 bases, leaving 13 bases between the germline ends. Per germline, CDR1 SNHLY and CDR2 FYNNEI. CDR3 length: 15 residues. The CDR3 DNA follows: TGTGCCAGCAGTGAATGGGGTCTCAGAGACAATGAGCAGTTCTTC. This codes for CASSEWGLRDNEQFF.

This clonotype appeared once. This sequence joins TRBV7-6 and TRBJ2-5, with TRBD1 matching over 7 bases. This CDR3 comprises 15 residues. The V and J ends lost 5 bases and 0 bases, in that order; junction bases with no gene match: 6. CDR1 and CDR2 (germline): SGHVS, FNYEAQ. The CDR3 DNA reads TGTGCCAGCAGCCGCCTAGGGACAGACCAAGAGACCCAGTACTTC. This codes for CASSRLGTDQETQYF.